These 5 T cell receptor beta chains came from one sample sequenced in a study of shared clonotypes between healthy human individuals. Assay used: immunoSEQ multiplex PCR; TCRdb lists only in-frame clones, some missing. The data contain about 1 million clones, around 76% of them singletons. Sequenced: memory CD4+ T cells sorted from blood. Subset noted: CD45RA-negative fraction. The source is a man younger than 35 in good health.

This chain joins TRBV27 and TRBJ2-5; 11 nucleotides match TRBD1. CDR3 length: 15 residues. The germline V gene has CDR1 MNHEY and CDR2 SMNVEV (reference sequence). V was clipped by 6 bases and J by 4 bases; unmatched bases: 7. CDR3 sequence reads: CASRRGTGGRETQYF. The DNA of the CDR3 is TGTGCCAGCAGACGAGGGACAGGGGGACGAGAGACCCAGTACTTC.

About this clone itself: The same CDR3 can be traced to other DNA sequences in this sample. In nucleotides, the CDR3 is TGTGCCAGCAGCCGACAGGGGGCCGAGACCCAGTACTTC. The encoded protein is CASSRQGAETQYF. V and J are TRBV11-3 and TRBJ2-5; 10 bases are a match to TRBD1. CDR1 is SGHNT, CDR2 YENEEA, per germline. The V and J ends lost 5 bases and 5 bases, in that order; junction bases with no gene match: 2. This CDR3 is built from 13 residues.

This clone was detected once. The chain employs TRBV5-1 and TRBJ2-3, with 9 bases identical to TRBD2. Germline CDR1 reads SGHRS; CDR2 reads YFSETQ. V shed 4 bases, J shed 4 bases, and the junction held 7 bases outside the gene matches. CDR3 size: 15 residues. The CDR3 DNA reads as TGCGCCAGCAGCCCTCGGACTAGCGAGGCAGATACGCAGTATTTT. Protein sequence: CASSPRTSEADTQYF.

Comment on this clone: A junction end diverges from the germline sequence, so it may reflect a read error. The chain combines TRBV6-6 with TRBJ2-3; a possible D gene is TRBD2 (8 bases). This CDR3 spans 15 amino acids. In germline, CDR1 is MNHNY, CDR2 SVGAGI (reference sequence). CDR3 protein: CASSLAGSGTDTRYF. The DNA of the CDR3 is TGTGCCAGCAGCTTAGCGGGAAGCGGGACAGATACGCGGTATTTT.

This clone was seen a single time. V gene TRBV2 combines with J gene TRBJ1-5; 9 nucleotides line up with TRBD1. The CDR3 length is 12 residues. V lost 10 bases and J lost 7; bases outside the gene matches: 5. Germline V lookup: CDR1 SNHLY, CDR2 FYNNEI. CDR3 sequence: CATGTGGQPQHF. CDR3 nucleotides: TGTGCCACTGGAACAGGGGGCCAGCCCCAGCATTTT.